Here is one T cell receptor (beta chain) with its context. The V and J ends lost 5 bases and 3 bases, in that order; junction bases with no gene match: 7. Germline CDR1 reads MGHDK; CDR2 reads SYGVNS. The CDR3 spans 15 residues. The data originate from a study of T-cell reconstitution after alpha-beta-depleted transplantation in children. Library preparation (for TCRbeta) was performed with unique molecular identifiers. TCRdb processed the PCR reads anew with MiXCR; each CDR3 protein has one entry. Here the sample spans hundreds of thousands of distinct CDR3 sequences, about 12% being singletons. The chain combines TRBV25-1 with TRBJ2-1; 7 positions agree with TRBD2. This material consisted of PBMCs from the stem cell graft donor, taken from the stem cell graft. This clonotype was obtained from a human donor who donated a stem cell graft to a child with acute lymphoblastic leukemia. For the CDR3, the DNA is TGTGCCAGCAGTCTGGGGGGAGGGCTCTACAATGAGCAGTTCTTC. Protein: CASSLGGGLYNEQFF.